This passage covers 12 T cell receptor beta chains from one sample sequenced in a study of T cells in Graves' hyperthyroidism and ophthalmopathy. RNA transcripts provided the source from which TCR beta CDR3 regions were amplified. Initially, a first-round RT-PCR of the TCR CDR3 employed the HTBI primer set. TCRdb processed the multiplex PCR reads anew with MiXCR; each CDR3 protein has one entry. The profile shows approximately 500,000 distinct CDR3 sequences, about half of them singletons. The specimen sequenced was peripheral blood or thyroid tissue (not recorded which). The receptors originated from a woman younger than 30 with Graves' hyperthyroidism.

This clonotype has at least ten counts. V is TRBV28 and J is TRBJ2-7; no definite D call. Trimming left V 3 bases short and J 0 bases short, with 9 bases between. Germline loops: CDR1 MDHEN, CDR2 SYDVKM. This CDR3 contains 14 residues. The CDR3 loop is CASSFGRHSYEQYF. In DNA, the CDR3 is TGTGCCAGCAGTTTCGGCAGGCACTCCTACGAGCAGTACTTC.

CDR3 amino acids: CASSQSGTGGRGYTF. The CDR3 DNA reads as TGTGCCAGCAGCCAGTCCGGGACAGGGGGCAGGGGCTACACCTTC. The chain couples TRBV12-3 or TRBV12-4 to TRBJ1-2; 12 bases match TRBD1. The J segment lost 8 bases and the V segment lost 6 bases, leaving 10 bases of the junction unmatched. This CDR3 contains 15 residues.

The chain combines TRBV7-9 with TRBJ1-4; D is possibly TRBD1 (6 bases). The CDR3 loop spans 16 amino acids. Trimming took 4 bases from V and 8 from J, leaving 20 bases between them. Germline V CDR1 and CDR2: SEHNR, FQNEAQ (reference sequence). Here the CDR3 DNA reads TGTGCCAGCAGCTCCGACAGGAACACCGGGGGAGAAAAACTGTTTTTT. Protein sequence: CASSSDRNTGGEKLFF. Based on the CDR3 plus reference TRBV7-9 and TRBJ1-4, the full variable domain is DTGVSQNPRHKITKRGQNVTFRCDPISEHNRLYWYRQTLGQGPEFLTYFQNEAQLEKSRLLSDRFSAERPKGSFSTLEIQRTEQGDSAMYLCASSSDRNTGGEKLFFGSGTQLSVL.

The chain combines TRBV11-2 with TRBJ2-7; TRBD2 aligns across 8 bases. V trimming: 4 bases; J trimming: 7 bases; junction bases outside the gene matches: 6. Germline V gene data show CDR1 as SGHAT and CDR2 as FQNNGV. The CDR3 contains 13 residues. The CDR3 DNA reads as TGTGCCAGCAGCTCACCACGGGGGGGGGAGCAGTACTTC. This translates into CASSSPRGGEQYF.

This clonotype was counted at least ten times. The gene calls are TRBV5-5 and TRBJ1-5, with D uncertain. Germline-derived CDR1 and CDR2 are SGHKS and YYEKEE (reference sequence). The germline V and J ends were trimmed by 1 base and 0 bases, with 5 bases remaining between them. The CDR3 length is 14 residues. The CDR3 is CASSLWGSNQPQHF. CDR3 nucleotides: TGTGCCAGCAGCTTGTGGGGTAGCAATCAGCCCCAGCATTTT. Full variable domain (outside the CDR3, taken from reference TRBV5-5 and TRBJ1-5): DAGVTQSPTHLIKTRGQQVTLRCSPISGHKSVSWYQQVLGQGPQFIFQYYEKEERGRGNFPDRFSARQFPNYSSELNVNALLLGDSALYLCASSLWGSNQPQHFGDGTRLSIL.

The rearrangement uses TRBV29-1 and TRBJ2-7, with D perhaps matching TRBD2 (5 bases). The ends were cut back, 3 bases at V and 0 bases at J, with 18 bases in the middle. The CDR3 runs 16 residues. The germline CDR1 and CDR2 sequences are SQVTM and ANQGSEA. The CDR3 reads CSVEDWISGNSYEQYF. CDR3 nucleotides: TGCAGCGTTGAGGACTGGATTTCCGGAAACTCCTACGAGCAGTACTTC.

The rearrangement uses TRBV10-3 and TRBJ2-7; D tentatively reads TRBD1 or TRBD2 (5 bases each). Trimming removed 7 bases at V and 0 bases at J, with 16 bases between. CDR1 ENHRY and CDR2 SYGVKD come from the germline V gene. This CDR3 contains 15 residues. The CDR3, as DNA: TGTGCCATCACGGGTGGGGCCGGGAACTCCTACGAGCAGTACTTC. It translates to CAITGGAGNSYEQYF.

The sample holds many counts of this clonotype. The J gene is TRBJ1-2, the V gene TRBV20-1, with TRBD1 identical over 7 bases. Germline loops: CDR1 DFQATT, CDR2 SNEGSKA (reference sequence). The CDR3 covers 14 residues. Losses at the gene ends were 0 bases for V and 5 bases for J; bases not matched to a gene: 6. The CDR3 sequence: CSAREPGGTYGYTF. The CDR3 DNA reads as TGCAGTGCTAGAGAGCCAGGGGGGACTTATGGCTACACCTTC.

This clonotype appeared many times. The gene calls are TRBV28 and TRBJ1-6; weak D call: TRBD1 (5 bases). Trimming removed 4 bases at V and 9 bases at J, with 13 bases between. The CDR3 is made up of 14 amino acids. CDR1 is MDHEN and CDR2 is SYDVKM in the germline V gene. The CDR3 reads CASSSGTPGSPLHF. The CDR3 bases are TGTGCCAGCAGTTCCGGGACCCCGGGTTCACCCCTCCACTTT.

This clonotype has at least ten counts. CDR3 DNA: TGTGCCAGCAGCTTAAAGGGGAACTATGGCTACACCTTC. Its translation: CASSLKGNYGYTF. The V and J genes are TRBV7-2 and TRBJ1-2; possible D gene TRBD1, 5 bases. The CDR3 sequence is 13 residues long. Per the germline V gene, CDR1 is SGHTA and CDR2 is FQGNSA. Trimming took 2 bases from V and 2 from J, leaving 6 bases between them.

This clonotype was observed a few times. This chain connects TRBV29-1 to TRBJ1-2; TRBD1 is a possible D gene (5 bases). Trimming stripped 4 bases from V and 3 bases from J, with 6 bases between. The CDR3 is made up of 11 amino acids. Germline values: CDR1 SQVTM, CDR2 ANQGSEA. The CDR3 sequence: CSVGGDYGYTF. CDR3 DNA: TGCAGCGTTGGGGGGGACTATGGCTACACCTTC.

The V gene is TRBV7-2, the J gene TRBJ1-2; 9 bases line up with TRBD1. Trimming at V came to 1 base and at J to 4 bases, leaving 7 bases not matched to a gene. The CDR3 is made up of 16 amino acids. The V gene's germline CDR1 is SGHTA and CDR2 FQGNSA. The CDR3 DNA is TGTGCCAGCAGCTTAGGTCCGGGGGGACAGGGCTATGGCTACACCTTC. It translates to CASSLGPGGQGYGYTF.